The subject of this entry is one TCR beta chain. This sample was included in a study of blood T cell repertoires in COVID-19. Looking at the study overall: The United States, Italy and Spain provided the acute and convalescent COVID-19 samples. T cells, B-cell-depleted T cells, or PBMCs provided the cDNA or gDNA that served as material.

Per germline, CDR1 LNHNV and CDR2 YYDKDF (reference sequence). V lost 1 base to trimming and J lost 2 bases, with 5 bases between them. The CDR3 extends over 14 amino acids. TCRdb's copy holds only in-frame clones and misses some; the assay was immunoSEQ multiplex PCR. This table holds fewer than 250,000 clones, around four fifths found once. The TCR was taken from an older woman with active or convalescent COVID-19. V is TRBV15 and J is TRBJ1-4; possible D gene TRBD1, 5 bases. Sequencing was done on a sample of peripheral blood. CDR3 DNA sequence: TGTGCCACCAGCAGAGGACAGACTAATGAAAAACTGTTTTTT. Its translation: CATSRGQTNEKLFF.